This T cell receptor beta chain was captured in a study of regulatory T cells in long-lasting Graves disease. Study findings and constraints: TCR diversity was lower in persistent than newly diagnosed Graves' disease. More public clonotypes were shared by persistent patients (about 3,000) than by new patients (roughly 1,000). It was in persistent disease that TRBV28, TRBJ1-2 and TRBJ2-5 were favored.

Time point specified: persistent/refractory GD, antithyroid drugs over 5 years with positive TRAb. Making the TCR library involved RNA that had been extracted from PBMCs. This clonotype was observed many times. What it binds is not known. Assembly of TCR beta libraries relied on iRepertoire HTBI primers together with Arm-PCR of CDR3 regions. TCRdb reanalysed the multiplex PCR reads using MiXCR and keeps one entry per CDR3 protein. This table has fewer than 550,000 distinct CDR3 sequences, around a fifth appearing once. The germline V and J ends were trimmed by 3 bases and 4 bases, with 15 bases remaining between them. CDR1 is KGHDR and CDR2 is SFDVKD in the germline V gene. The CDR3 covers 16 residues.

V usage is TRBV24-1 and J usage is TRBJ1-5; D is undetermined. The receptor was isolated from a female donor with Graves disease. Material: peripheral blood mononuclear cells (PBMCs), obtained when the disease was refractory, from a patient treated with antithyroid drugs. The CDR3 bases are TGTGCCACCAGTGATACCTCTCTAGGTGGGAATCAGCCCCAGCATTTT. This encodes CATSDTSLGGNQPQHF.